One sample yielded the 8 T cell receptor beta chains listed below, sequenced in a study of cytomegalovirus exposure and HLA in healthy donors. PCR involved 60 Vbeta and 13 Jbeta primers. Some clones are missing from TCRdb's copy, which holds only in-frame ones; the method was immunoSEQ multiplex PCR. The sample consists of roughly 190,000 clones, around 74% of them appearing once. Sequenced material: PBMCs. These receptors were taken from a female donor in good health and CMV-seronegative.

The V call is TRBV18, the J call TRBJ2-7, with 9 positions matching TRBD2. This CDR3 has 14 residues. Germline CDR1 reads KGHSH; CDR2 reads LQKENI. V was clipped by 0 bases and J by 3 bases; unmatched bases: 0. CDR3 sequence: CASSPPTSGYEQYF. The CDR3, as DNA: TGTGCCAGCTCACCACCGACTAGCGGCTACGAGCAGTACTTC.

This chain links TRBV7-3 with TRBJ2-1; 7 bases fit TRBD2. Per germline, CDR1 SGHTA and CDR2 FQGTGA. V lost 5 bases and J lost 6; bases outside the gene matches: 7. This CDR3 has 14 residues. CDR3 nucleotide sequence: TGTGCCAGCAGCGGGGGGGACTGGGCCAATGAGCAGTTCTTC. Amino acid sequence: CASSGGDWANEQFF.

J is TRBJ2-5 and V is TRBV5-4; D is possibly TRBD1 (6 bases). The end of the DNA fits TRBJ2-7 better, so the J call may be wrong. The CDR3 sequence is 13 residues long. Germline CDR1 reads SGHNT; CDR2 reads YYREEE (reference sequence). The CDR3 loop reads CASRDAGDYEQYF. The CDR3 coding sequence is TGTGCCAGCAGGGACGCAGGGGACTACGAGCAGTACTTC.

CDR3 in DNA: TGTGCCAGCAGTTTCGGGGAGACCCAGTACTTC. This gives the protein CASSFGETQYF. The chain employs TRBV6-6 and TRBJ2-5; D not certain. The CDR3 covers 11 residues. Between the trimmed V and J ends, which lost 4 bases and 5 bases, there was a span of 5 bases. Germline V CDR1 and CDR2: MNHNY, SVGAGI (reference sequence).

The chain carries TRBV5-4 and TRBJ2-7; 12 bases agree with TRBD2. After removal of 4 bases from V and 0 bases from J, the junction contained 5 bases not matched to a gene. This CDR3 spans 16 amino acids. CDR1 is SGHNT, CDR2 YYREEE, per germline (reference sequence). The CDR3: CASSTRTSGVSYEQYF. The CDR3 coding sequence is TGTGCCAGCAGCACCCGGACTAGCGGGGTCTCCTACGAGCAGTACTTC.

The rearrangement links TRBV2 to TRBJ1-4, with 8 bases fitting TRBD1. The CDR3 loop spans 15 amino acids. Germline values: CDR1 SNHLY, CDR2 FYNNEI. J lost 4 bases, V lost 3 bases, and 4 bases had no gene match. CDR3: CASSEDDRGNEKLFF. For the CDR3, the DNA is TGTGCCAGCAGTGAGGACGACAGGGGTAATGAAAAACTGTTTTTT. Full variable domain (rest looked up from reference TRBV2 and TRBJ1-4): EPEVTQTPSHQVTQMGQEVILRCVPISNHLYFYWYRQILGQKVEFLVSFYNNEISEKSEIFDDQFSVERPDGSNFTLKIRSTKLEDSAMYFCASSEDDRGNEKLFFGSGTQLSVL.

The chain combines TRBV4-3 with TRBJ1-6, with D perhaps TRBD1 (6 bases). There are 15 residues in the CDR3. Trimming stripped 4 bases from V and 5 bases from J, with 12 bases between. The germline CDR1 and CDR2 sequences are LGHNA and YSLEER. The CDR3 sequence: CASSRSGTNNSPLHF. The CDR3 DNA reads as TGCGCCAGCAGCCGATCCGGGACAAATAATTCACCCCTCCACTTT.

Concerning this clone: The junction departs from germline at one end; a sequencing error may be responsible. The gene calls are TRBV9 and TRBJ1-1; D possibly corresponds to TRBD1 (5 bases). This CDR3 has 12 amino acids. Germline-derived CDR1 and CDR2 are SGDLS and YYNGEE. The CDR3 here is CASSGRQFGPFF. The CDR3 coding sequence is TGTGCCAGCAGCGGCAGACAGTTCGGACCATTTTTT.